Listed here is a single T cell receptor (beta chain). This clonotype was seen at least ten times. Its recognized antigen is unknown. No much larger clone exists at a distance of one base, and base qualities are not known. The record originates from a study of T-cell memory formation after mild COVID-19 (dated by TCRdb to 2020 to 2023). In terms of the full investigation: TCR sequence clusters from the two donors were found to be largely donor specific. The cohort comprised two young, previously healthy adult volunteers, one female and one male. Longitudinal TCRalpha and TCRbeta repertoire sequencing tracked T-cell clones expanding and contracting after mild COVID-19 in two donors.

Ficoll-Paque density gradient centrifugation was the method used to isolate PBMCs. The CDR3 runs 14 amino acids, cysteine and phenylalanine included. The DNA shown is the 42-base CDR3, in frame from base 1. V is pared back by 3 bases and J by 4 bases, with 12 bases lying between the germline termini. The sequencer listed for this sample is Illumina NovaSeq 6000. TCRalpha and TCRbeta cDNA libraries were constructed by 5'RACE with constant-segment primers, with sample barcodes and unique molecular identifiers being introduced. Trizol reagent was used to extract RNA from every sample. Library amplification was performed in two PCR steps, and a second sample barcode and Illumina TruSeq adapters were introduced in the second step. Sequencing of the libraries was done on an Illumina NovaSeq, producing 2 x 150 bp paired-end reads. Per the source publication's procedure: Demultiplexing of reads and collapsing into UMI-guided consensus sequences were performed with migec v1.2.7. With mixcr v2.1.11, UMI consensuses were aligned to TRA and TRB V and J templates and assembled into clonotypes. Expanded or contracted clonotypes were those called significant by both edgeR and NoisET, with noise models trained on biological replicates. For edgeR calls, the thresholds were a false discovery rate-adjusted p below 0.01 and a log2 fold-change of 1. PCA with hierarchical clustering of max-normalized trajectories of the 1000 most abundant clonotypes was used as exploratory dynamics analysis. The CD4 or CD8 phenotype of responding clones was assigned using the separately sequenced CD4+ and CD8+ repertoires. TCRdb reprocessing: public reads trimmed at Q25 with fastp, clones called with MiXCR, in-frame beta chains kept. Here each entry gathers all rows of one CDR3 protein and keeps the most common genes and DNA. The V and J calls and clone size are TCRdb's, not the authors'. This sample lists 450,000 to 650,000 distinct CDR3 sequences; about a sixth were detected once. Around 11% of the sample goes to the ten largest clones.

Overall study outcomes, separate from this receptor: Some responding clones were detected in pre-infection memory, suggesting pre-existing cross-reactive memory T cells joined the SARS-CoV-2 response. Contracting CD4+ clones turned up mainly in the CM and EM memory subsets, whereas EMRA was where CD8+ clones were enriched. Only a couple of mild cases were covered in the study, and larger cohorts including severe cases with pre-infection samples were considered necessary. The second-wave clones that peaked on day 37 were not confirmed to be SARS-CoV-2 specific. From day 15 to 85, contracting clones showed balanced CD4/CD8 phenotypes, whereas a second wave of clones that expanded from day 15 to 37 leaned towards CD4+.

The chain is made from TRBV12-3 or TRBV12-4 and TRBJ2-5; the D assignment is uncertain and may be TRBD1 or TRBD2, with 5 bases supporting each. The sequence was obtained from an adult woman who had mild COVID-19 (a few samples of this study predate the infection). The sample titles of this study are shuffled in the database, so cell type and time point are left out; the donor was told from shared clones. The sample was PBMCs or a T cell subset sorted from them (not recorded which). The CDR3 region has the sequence CASSFRAGRETQYF. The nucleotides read TGTGCCAGCAGTTTTCGGGCAGGGAGAGAGACCCAGTACTTC.